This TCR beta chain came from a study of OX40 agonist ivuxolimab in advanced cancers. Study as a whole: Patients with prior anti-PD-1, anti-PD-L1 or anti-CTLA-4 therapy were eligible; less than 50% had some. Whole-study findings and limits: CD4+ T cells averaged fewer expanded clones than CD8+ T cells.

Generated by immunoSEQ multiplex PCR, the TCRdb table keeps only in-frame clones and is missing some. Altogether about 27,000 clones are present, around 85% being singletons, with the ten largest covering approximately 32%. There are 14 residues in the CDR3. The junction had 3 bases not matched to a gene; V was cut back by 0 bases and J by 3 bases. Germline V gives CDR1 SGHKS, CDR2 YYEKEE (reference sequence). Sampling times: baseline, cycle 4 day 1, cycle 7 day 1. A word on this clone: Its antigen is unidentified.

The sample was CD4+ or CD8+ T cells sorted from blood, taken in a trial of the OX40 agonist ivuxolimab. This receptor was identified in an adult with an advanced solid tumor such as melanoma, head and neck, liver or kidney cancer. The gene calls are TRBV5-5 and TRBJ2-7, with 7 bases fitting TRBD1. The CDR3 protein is CASSLGQGDYEQYF. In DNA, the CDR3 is TGTGCCAGCAGCTTGGGACAGGGAGACTACGAGCAGTACTTC.